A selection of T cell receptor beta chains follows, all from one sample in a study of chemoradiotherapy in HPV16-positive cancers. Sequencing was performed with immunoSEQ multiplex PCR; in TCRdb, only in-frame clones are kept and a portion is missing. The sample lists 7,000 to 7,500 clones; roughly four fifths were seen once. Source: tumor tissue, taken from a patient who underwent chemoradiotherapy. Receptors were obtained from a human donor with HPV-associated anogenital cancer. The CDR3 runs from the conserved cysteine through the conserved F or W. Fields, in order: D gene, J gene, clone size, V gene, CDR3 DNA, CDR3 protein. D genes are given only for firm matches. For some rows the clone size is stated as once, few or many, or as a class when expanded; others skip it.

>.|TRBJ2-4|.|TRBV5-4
TGTGCCAGCAGCCCAAAGTCTTCAAACATTCAGTACTTC
CASSPKSSNIQYF
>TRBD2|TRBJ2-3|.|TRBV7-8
TGTGCCAGCAGCAGGACTAGCGGGGGGGCCGCGGGTGATACGCAGTATTTT
CASSRTSGGAAGDTQYF
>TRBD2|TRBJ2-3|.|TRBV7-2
TGTGCCAGCAGCTCAAGACTAGCGGGGTCCACAGATACGCAGTATTTT
CASSSRLAGSTDTQYF
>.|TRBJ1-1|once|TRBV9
TGTGCCAGCAGCGGAATGAACACTGAAGCTTTCTTT
CASSGMNTEAFF
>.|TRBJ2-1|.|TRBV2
TGTGCCAGCAGTGAAGAGCTGAAACAGTTCTTC
CASSEELKQFF
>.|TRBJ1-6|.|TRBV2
TGTGCCAGCAGTGATGTGGGGCTCGGTAATTCACCCCTCCACTTT
CASSDVGLGNSPLHF
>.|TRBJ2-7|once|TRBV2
TGTGCCAGCAGAGGCGGGGCGTACGAGCAGTACTTC
CASRGGAYEQYF
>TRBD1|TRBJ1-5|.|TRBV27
TGTGCCAGCAGTTCCGGGACAGGGGGCCGCAATCAGCCCCAGCATTTT
CASSSGTGGRNQPQHF
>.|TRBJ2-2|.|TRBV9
TGTGCCAGCAGCGGATTTGGACGGGCGAACACCGGGGAGCTGTTTTTT
CASSGFGRANTGELFF
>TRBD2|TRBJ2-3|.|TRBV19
TGTGCCAGTAGTCGGGCTAGCGGAGGCTTACCACACACAGATACGCAGTATTTT
CASSRASGGLPHTDTQYF
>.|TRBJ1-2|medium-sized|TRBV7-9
TGTGCCAGCAGCTTAAACAGGGAGGCCGGCTACACCTTC
CASSLNREAGYTF
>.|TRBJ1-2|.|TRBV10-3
TGTGCCATCAGTGAGGACCTAGACGGCGGGGGAGGCTACACCTTC
CAISEDLDGGGGYTF
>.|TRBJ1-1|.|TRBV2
TGTGCCAGCAGTGCCCGGACCGGGGACACTGAAGCTTTCTTT
CASSARTGDTEAFF
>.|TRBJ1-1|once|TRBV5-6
TGTGCCAGCAGCTTTCGTACGGGGAGGCCTGAAGCTTTCTTT
CASSFRTGRPEAFF
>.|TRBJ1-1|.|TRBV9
TGTGCCAGCAGCGTAATGGTAAACACTGAAGCTTTCTTT
CASSVMVNTEAFF
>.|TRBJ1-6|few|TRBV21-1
TGTGCCAGCAGCAAAGGAGTACTCTCCTATAATTCACCCCTCCACTTT
CASSKGVLSYNSPLHF
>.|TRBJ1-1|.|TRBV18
TGTGCCAGCTCACCCCGATACGGGGACGGCACTATGAACACTGAAGCTTTCTTT
CASSPRYGDGTMNTEAFF
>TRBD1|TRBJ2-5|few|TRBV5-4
TGTGCCGCGACAGGGCTCCAAGAGACCCAGTACTTC
CAATGLQETQYF
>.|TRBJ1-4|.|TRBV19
TGTGCCAGTAGTTTTGGCAGGGAGAATGAAAAACTGTTTTTT
CASSFGRENEKLFF
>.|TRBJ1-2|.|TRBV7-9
TGTGCCAGCAGCTTAGGGACAGATGGCTACACCTTC
CASSLGTDGYTF
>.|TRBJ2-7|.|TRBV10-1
TGCGCCAGCAGTGGGGCCCCAATGGACGAGCAGTACTTC
CASSGAPMDEQYF
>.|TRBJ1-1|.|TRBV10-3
TGTGCCATCACGGTCCGTCAGGGCACTGAAGCTTTCTTT
CAITVRQGTEAFF
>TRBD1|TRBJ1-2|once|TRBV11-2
TGTGCCAGCAGCTTAGATCTGGGCAGGGGGCCAGGGTATGGCTACACCTTC
CASSLDLGRGPGYGYTF
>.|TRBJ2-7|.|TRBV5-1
TGCGCCAGCAGTCGGGACGGGGGATACGAGCAGTACTTC
CASSRDGGYEQYF
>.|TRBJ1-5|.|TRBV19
TGTGCCAGTAGTATCTCGGCAGGACGTCAGTCCAATTATCAGCCCCAGCATTTT
CASSISAGRQSNYQPQHF
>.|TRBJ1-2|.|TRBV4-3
TGCGCCAGCAGCCAAGTACCTTATACTAACTATGGCTACACCTTC
CASSQVPYTNYGYTF
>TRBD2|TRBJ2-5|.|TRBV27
TGTGCCAGCAGTTCCCCTAGCGGGTGGGCGGAGACCCAGTACTTC
CASSSPSGWAETQYF
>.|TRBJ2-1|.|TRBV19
TGTGCCAGTAGTTCCCACAATGAGCAGTTCTTC
CASSSHNEQFF
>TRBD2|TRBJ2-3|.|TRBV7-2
TGTGCCAGCAGCATACGATTGGGACTAGCGGGGGGGACAGATACGCAGTATTTT
CASSIRLGLAGGTDTQYF
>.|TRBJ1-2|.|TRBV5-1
TGCGCCAGCAGCTTCGGGGGGCGCAACTATGGCTACACCTTC
CASSFGGRNYGYTF
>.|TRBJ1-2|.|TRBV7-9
TGTGCCAGCAGCTTAGCCACTAACCCAGACAGCCCGCGGGGTGGCTACACCTTC
CASSLATNPDSPRGGYTF
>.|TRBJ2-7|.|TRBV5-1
TGCGCCAGCAGCTTGACGACCGATTCCTACGAGCAGTACTTC
CASSLTTDSYEQYF
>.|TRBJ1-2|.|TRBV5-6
TGTGCCAGCAGCTTACCAGAGGCCCTAATCTATGGCTACACCTTC
CASSLPEALIYGYTF
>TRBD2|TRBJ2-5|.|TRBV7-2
TGTGCCAGCAGCTTAGTGGGTGGCGGGAGCAAAGAGACCCAGTACTTC
CASSLVGGGSKETQYF
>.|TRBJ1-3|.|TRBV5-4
TGTGCCAGCAGCTCCGCTGGGGTCTCTGGAAACACCATATATTTT
CASSSAGVSGNTIYF
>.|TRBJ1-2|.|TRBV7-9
TGTGCCAGCTTGCCATCGTGGGACTATGGCTACACCTTC
CASLPSWDYGYTF
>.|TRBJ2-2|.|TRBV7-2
TGTGCCAGCAGCTTTGTAGGGAATTGGAACACCGGGGAGCTGTTTTTT
CASSFVGNWNTGELFF
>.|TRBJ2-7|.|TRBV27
TGTGCCAGCAGCCCGGGCGGTCGGGTTGGGTACGAGCAGTACTTC
CASSPGGRVGYEQYF
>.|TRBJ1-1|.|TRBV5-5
TGTGCCAGCAGCTATTACATCGGCTCTGAAGCTTTCTTT
CASSYYIGSEAFF
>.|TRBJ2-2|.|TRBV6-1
TGTGCCAGCAGTGACTGGGGGAACACCGGGGAGCTGTTTTTT
CASSDWGNTGELFF
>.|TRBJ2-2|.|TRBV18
TGTGCCAGCTCACCACCGACAGGGAGGGAGACCGGGGAGCTGTTTTTT
CASSPPTGRETGELFF
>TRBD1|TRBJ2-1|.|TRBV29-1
TGCAGCGTTGAACGCCGGGACAGGGGGCGATTCGGAGAGCAGTTCTTC
CSVERRDRGRFGEQFF
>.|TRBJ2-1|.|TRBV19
TGTGCCAGTAGTGAGGGCTCCTACAATGAGCAGTTCTTC
CASSEGSYNEQFF
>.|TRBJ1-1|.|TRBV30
TGTGCCTGGAGTGTACGATACGGCCCGGGCTTAAACACTGAAGCTTTCTTT
CAWSVRYGPGLNTEAFF
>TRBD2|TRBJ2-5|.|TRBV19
TGTGCCAGTAGTATATCTCGGACGACTAGCGGGGAGACCCAGTACTTC
CASSISRTTSGETQYF
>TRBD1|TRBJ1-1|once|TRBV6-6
TGTGCCAGCAGTGACAGGGAGAGGGAAGGGACTGAAGCTTTCTTT
CASSDREREGTEAFF
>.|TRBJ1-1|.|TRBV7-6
TGTGCCAGCAGCCCCCGCCAGGGTTCATTTGAAGCTTTCTTT
CASSPRQGSFEAFF
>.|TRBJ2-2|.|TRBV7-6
TGTGCCAGCAGCATTACGGGGGCGGTCACCGGGGAGCTGTTTTTT
CASSITGAVTGELFF
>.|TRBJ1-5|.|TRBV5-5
TGTGCCAGCAGCTTGGGACAATATAGCAATCAGCCCCAGCATTTT
CASSLGQYSNQPQHF
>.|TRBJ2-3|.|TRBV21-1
TGTGCCAGCAGTACACTCCGGCCCAGGGGGCACACAGATACGCAGTATTTT
CASSTLRPRGHTDTQYF
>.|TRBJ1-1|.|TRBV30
TGTGCCTGGAGGGACAGCCGTGAAGCTTTCTTT
CAWRDSREAFF
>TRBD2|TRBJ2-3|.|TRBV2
TGTGCCAGCACCTTTTCTGGCGGGGGGGCATCGGATACGCAGTATTTT
CASTFSGGGASDTQYF
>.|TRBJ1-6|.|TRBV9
TGTGCCACCCAAAGAGAACCGAGCTCCTATAATTCACCCCTCCACTTT
CATQREPSSYNSPLHF
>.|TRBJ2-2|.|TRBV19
TGTGCCAGTAGTACCGGACGGTTCACCGGGGAGCTGTTTTTT
CASSTGRFTGELFF
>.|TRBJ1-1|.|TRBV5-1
TGCGCCAGCAGCTTGGACCAAAACACTGAAGCTTTCTTT
CASSLDQNTEAFF
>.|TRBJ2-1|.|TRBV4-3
TGCGCCAGCAGCCCAGCCGGGACGGGGTCCTACAATGAGCAGTTCTTC
CASSPAGTGSYNEQFF
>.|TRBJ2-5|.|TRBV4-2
TGTGCCAGCAGCCTGGGGGAGACCCAGTACTTC
CASSLGETQYF
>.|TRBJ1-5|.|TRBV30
TGTGCCTGGAGTAGACAGGCCAATCAGCCCCAGCATTTT
CAWSRQANQPQHF